This TCR beta chain appears in the sequencing data of a study of cytomegalovirus exposure and HLA in healthy donors. Findings of the study overall: HLA alleles were associated with around 17,000 TCR beta sequences in a later analysis at 0.05 false discovery rate. Association of a missense DCLRE1C variant with TCR beta V- and J-gene trimming was reported in a later analysis.

As regards this clone: Its antigen is undetermined.

The CDR3 sequence is 16 residues long. In germline, CDR1 is SGHTA, CDR2 FQGNSA. The trim removed 6 bases at V and 5 bases at J, leaving 12 bases unmatched. Primers for the PCR totalled 60 Vbeta and 13 Jbeta. Assay used: immunoSEQ multiplex PCR; TCRdb lists only in-frame clones, some missing. The sample consists of fewer than 200,000 clones, 80% of them appearing once. The V call is TRBV7-2, the J call TRBJ2-5; 10 positions match TRBD1. The sequence derives from a human donor in good health. The source material was PBMCs. CDR3 sequence (DNA): TGTGCCAGCAGGCCGGGACAGGGGTTGGGAGTGGAGACCCAGTACTTC. Protein sequence: CASRPGQGLGVETQYF. The full variable domain, in which reference TRBV7-2 and TRBJ2-5 provide the parts outside the CDR3, is GAGVSQSPSNKVTEKGKDVELRCDPISGHTALYWYRQSLGQGLEFLIYFQGNSAPDKSGLPSDRFSAERTGGSVSTLTIQRTQQEDSAVYLCASRPGQGLGVETQYFGPGTRLLVL.